This T cell receptor (beta chain) was sequenced for a study of CD8+ T cells in alopecia areata. CD4+ and CD8+ T cells were sorted from PBMCs stained for CD3, CD4 and CD8. Extracted RNA was reverse transcribed, and the resulting cDNA served as sequencing template. Produced via immunoSEQ multiplex PCR; TCRdb's table is partial and in-frame only. The table has 98,000 or so clones, 59% seen once; the top ten hold more than 20%. This clone was seen a few times. As yet, its antigen is unknown. The study, taken as a whole, reports: When scalp samples are sequenced, resident alphabeta T cells of normal skin are also captured. The study found TCR sharing across patients less clear than in mice, possibly for HLA reasons.

Germline-derived CDR1 and CDR2 are GTSNPN and SVGIG (reference sequence). This CDR3 is 14 amino acids long. The V end was cut by 0 bases, the J end by 0 bases, with 7 bases between. Sequencing was performed on CD8+ T cells sorted from blood. The receptor was isolated from a human donor in good health. The chain has TRBV30 and TRBJ2-3, with D possibly matching TRBD2 (6 bases). CDR3 sequence (DNA): TGTGCCTGGAGTGTTCTAGCGAGCACAGATACGCAGTATTTT. It encodes CAWSVLASTDTQYF.